These 11 T cell receptor beta chains originate from one sample sequenced in a study of cytomegalovirus exposure and HLA in healthy donors. The PCR made use of 60 Vbeta and 13 Jbeta primers. Some clones are missing from TCRdb's copy, which holds only in-frame ones; the method was immunoSEQ multiplex PCR. This sample's table reports around 100,000 clones. The material sequenced was PBMCs. All receptors derive from a man aged 40-49 years in good health and CMV-seropositive.

The V gene is TRBV11-3, the J gene TRBJ2-7; 8 nucleotides align to TRBD1. Germline CDR1 is SGHNT and CDR2 is YENEEA. The CDR3 loop spans 15 amino acids. J was trimmed by 5 bases and V by 1 base; bases with no gene match: 7. CDR3 nucleotide sequence: TGTGCCAGCAGCTTAGTCGGGACAGGTATCGACGAGCAGTACTTC. This translates into CASSLVGTGIDEQYF.

V is TRBV4-2 and J is TRBJ2-1, with D possibly being TRBD2 (6 bases). The CDR3 contains 15 residues. In germline, CDR1 is LGHNA, CDR2 YNFKEQ. V was cut by 1 base and J by 5 bases, with 12 bases left in between. This CDR3 reads CASSQGISGDNEQFF. The CDR3 DNA is TGTGCCAGCAGCCAAGGGATTAGCGGAGACAATGAGCAGTTCTTC.

V usage is TRBV5-1 and J usage is TRBJ2-7; D possibly corresponds to TRBD2 (6 bases). The CDR3 covers 14 residues. Deletions cut 9 bases from V and 11 bases from J, with 27 bases between. Germline V CDR1 and CDR2: SGHRS, YFSETQ. The CDR3 DNA is TGCGCCACCCGGACGGGCCGCGGGGAAGGTCAGGAGTACTTC. This codes for CATRTGRGEGQEYF.

J is TRBJ2-7 and V is TRBV11-2; D not certain. In germline, CDR1 is SGHAT, CDR2 FQNNGV. This CDR3 is 13 amino acids long. V gave up 1 base and J gave up 0 bases, with 4 bases separating them. The CDR3 DNA sequence: TGTGCCAGCAGCTTAGTCAGCTCCTACGAGCAGTACTTC. Protein product: CASSLVSSYEQYF. The entire variable domain, with the rest obtained from reference TRBV11-2 and TRBJ2-7, is as follows: EAGVAQSPRYKIIEKRQSVAFWCNPISGHATLYWYQQILGQGPKLLIQFQNNGVVDDSQLPKDRFSAERLKGVDSTLKIQPAKLEDSAVYLCASSLVSSYEQYFGPGTRLTVT.

The chain is built from TRBV4-2 and TRBJ1-2; D remains ambiguous. The V end was cut by 4 bases, the J end by 9 bases, with 18 bases between. Germline lookup yields CDR1 LGHNA and CDR2 YNFKEQ. The CDR3 length is 14 residues. The CDR3 is CASSPPGKAGSYTF. The CDR3 nucleotides are TGTGCCAGCAGCCCTCCCGGTAAGGCAGGTAGCTACACCTTC.

In regard to this clone: The sample has other DNA sequences that encode this CDR3 too. This chain joins TRBV7-3 and TRBJ1-2; 8 bases line up with TRBD1. Germline lookup yields CDR1 SGHTA and CDR2 FQGTGA. V dropped 6 bases and J dropped 5; count of bases not matched to a gene: 5. The CDR3 consists of 13 residues. Written as DNA, the CDR3 is TGTGCCAGCAGTTTAGACAGGGGTTATGGCTACACCTTC. Protein sequence: CASSLDRGYGYTF.

J is TRBJ2-7 and V is TRBV27; TRBD1 is a possible D gene (6 bases). CDR3 length: 14 amino acids. V was trimmed by 7 bases and J by 2 bases, leaving 15 bases between them. In germline, CDR1 is MNHEY, CDR2 SMNVEV (reference sequence). Here the CDR3 reads CASKWGQGAYEQYF. The DNA of the CDR3 is TGTGCCAGCAAATGGGGGCAGGGCGCCTACGAGCAGTACTTC.

The chain links TRBV11-2 to TRBJ2-7; 9 positions agree with TRBD2. Unmatched junction bases numbered 13, after V lost 1 base and J lost 3 bases. CDR3 length: 18 amino acids. CDR1 and CDR2 (germline): SGHAT, FQNNGV. Written as DNA, the CDR3 is TGTGCCAGCAGCTTAGCTTGGAAGGGTAGCGGGAGAAACTACGAGCAGTACTTC. It codes for CASSLAWKGSGRNYEQYF.

The J gene is TRBJ1-1, the V gene TRBV28, with TRBD1 matching 10 bases. CDR3 length equals 18 residues. V lost 4 bases to trimming and J lost 1 base; unmatched junction nucleotides: 12. The germline gives CDR1 MDHEN, CDR2 SYDVKM. The CDR3 loop reads CASSSPLGTGASNTEAFF. CDR3 nucleotides: TGTGCCAGCAGTTCCCCCCTCGGGACAGGGGCTTCGAACACTGAAGCTTTCTTT.

The gene calls are TRBV5-6 and TRBJ2-1; possible D gene TRBD2, 6 bases. The V and J ends lost 0 bases and 4 bases respectively, with 11 bases between them. The CDR3 extends over 15 amino acids. Germline V gene lookup returns CDR1 SGHDT and CDR2 YYEEEE. The DNA for the CDR3 is TGTGCCAGCAGCTTGGGAGGCGGGATGTACAATGAGCAGTTCTTC. Protein sequence: CASSLGGGMYNEQFF.

CDR3 residues: CAISSQRGNSPLHF. The CDR3 coding sequence is TGTGCCATCAGTAGCCAAAGGGGTAATTCACCCCTCCACTTT. The chain has TRBV10-3 and TRBJ1-6, with a possible D match to TRBD1 (5 bases). CDR3 size: 14 residues. Germline CDR1 and CDR2: ENHRY and SYGVKD. The ends were cut back, 5 bases at V and 6 bases at J, with 11 bases in the middle.